The 19 T cell receptor beta chains given below trace back to one sample, sequenced in a study of blood T cell repertoires in COVID-19. The repertoire was sequenced with immunoSEQ multiplex PCR; TCRdb's copy has only in-frame clones and lacks some. The sample holds tens of thousands of clones, roughly 82% seen once. Material for sequencing was peripheral blood. These receptors came from a woman aged 80 or over with acute or convalescent COVID-19.

This clone appeared once. The rearrangement uses TRBV5-1 and TRBJ2-5, with D possibly TRBD1 on 6 matching bases. The CDR3 spans 15 residues. From germline, CDR1 is SGHRS and CDR2 YFSETQ. The V and J ends lost 1 base and 5 bases respectively, with 15 bases between them. The DNA of the CDR3 is TGCGCCAGCAGCTTGTGGGGCAGGGGTGGTGAGACCCAGTACTTC. Its translation is CASSLWGRGGETQYF.

This clone turned up a few times. The rearrangement joins TRBV12-3 or TRBV12-4 to TRBJ1-2; tentatively, D is TRBD1 (5 bases). V was shortened by 3 bases and J by 7 bases, with 12 bases between the two germline ends. The CDR3 has 13 amino acids. DNA of the CDR3: TGTGCCAGCAGTTTTAACACCGGGGGTGGCTACACCTTC. Encoded protein: CASSFNTGGGYTF.

The chain carries TRBV15 and TRBJ2-7; 8 bases map to TRBD2. Germline V gene data show CDR1 as LNHNV and CDR2 as YYDKDF (reference sequence). The CDR3 runs 14 residues. V was pared by 5 bases and J by 0 bases, with 3 bases of the junction left unmatched. The CDR3: CATSFSGISYEQYF. The DNA for the CDR3 is TGTGCCACCAGCTTTAGCGGGATCTCCTACGAGCAGTACTTC.

This chain links TRBV3-1 (or the pseudogene TRBV3-2) with TRBJ2-1, with 8 nucleotides matching TRBD2. CDR1 and CDR2 from the germline V gene are LGHDT and YNNKEL (reference sequence). The CDR3 is 17 amino acids. V lost 1 base to trimming and J lost 6 bases; unmatched junction nucleotides: 11. CDR3 DNA: TGTGCCAGCAGCCAAGGGGTAGGGACTAGTAAGGGCAATGAGCAGTTCTTC. As protein: CASSQGVGTSKGNEQFF.

CDR3 in DNA: TGTGCCAGCAGCTTAGCGGCAGGAAGGACTGAAGCTTTCTTT. Protein: CASSLAAGRTEAFF. The V and J genes are TRBV7-2 and TRBJ1-1; D uncertain. The CDR3 contains 14 residues. The V gene lost 0 bases and the J gene lost 5 bases, with 10 bases spanning the gap. CDR1 SGHTA and CDR2 FQGNSA come from the germline V gene.

The chain joins TRBV18 to TRBJ1-3; 8 bases are shared with TRBD1. V was clipped by 6 bases and J by 0 bases; unmatched bases: 7. The CDR3 totals 16 residues. Germline V gene lookup returns CDR1 KGHSH and CDR2 LQKENI. The CDR3 nucleotides read TGTGCCAGCTCCGACTGGACAGGGAGCTCTGGAAACACCATATATTTT. Its protein product is CASSDWTGSSGNTIYF.

V usage is TRBV7-9 and J usage is TRBJ2-7, with D perhaps TRBD1 (6 bases). Germline loops: CDR1 SEHNR, CDR2 FQNEAQ (reference sequence). The CDR3 sequence is 14 residues long. V lost 5 bases and J lost 2, with 13 bases in between. The DNA of the CDR3 is TGTGCCAGCAGCAACAGGGTATCGGCCTACGAGCAGTACTTC. It translates to CASSNRVSAYEQYF.

The chain employs TRBV10-2 and TRBJ2-2, with 9 bases matching TRBD1. The CDR3 spans 17 residues. The germline gives CDR1 WSHSY, CDR2 SAAADI. Unmatched junction bases numbered 10, after V lost 4 bases and J lost 4 bases. CDR3 bases: TGCGCCAGCAGTGTCAGCCCGGGACAGGGCAGCACCGGGGAGCTGTTTTTT. Its protein is CASSVSPGQGSTGELFF.

The chain links TRBV3-1 (or the pseudogene TRBV3-2) to TRBJ1-5; D might be TRBD1 (6 bases). Trimming took off 2 bases at V and 5 bases at J, with 10 bases between the two ends. The CDR3 totals 14 residues. The germline gives CDR1 LGHDT, CDR2 YNNKEL (reference sequence). Here the CDR3 DNA reads TGTGCCAGCAGCCAAAGCAGGGGAGATCAGCCCCAGCATTTT. This encodes CASSQSRGDQPQHF.

The chain employs TRBV5-4 and TRBJ2-1; D possibly corresponds to TRBD2 (6 bases). Germline V lookup: CDR1 SGHNT, CDR2 YYREEE (reference sequence). Trimming shortened V by 3 bases and J by 5 bases, and 15 bases separated the two germline ends. There are 15 residues in the CDR3. The DNA of the CDR3 is TGTGCCAGCAGCTCCTGGGGCGGGATGAACAATGAGCAGTTCTTC. The encoded protein is CASSSWGGMNNEQFF.

V is TRBV5-1 and J is TRBJ2-2; D perhaps matches TRBD2 (6 bases). The V gene lost 0 bases and the J gene lost 6 bases, with 15 bases spanning the gap. The CDR3 contains 16 residues. Germline V lookup: CDR1 SGHRS, CDR2 YFSETQ. CDR3 in amino acids: CASSLGGGTGSGELFF. CDR3 sequence (DNA): TGCGCCAGCAGCTTGGGTGGCGGGACCGGCTCCGGGGAGCTGTTTTTT.

This clone was picked up a small number of times. CDR3 loop: CASSQVLAGRNEQFF. For the CDR3, the DNA is TGTGCCAGCAGCCAAGTGCTAGCGGGACGGAATGAGCAGTTCTTC. The V gene is TRBV4-2, the J gene TRBJ2-1, with TRBD2 identical over 9 bases. CDR1 LGHNA and CDR2 YNFKEQ come from the germline V gene. This CDR3 is 15 amino acids long. J was trimmed by 7 bases and V by 1 base; bases with no gene match: 5.

This rearrangement joins TRBV5-1 to TRBJ2-1, with D perhaps TRBD2 (6 bases). Germline V CDR1 and CDR2: SGHRS, YFSETQ. Trimming took off 0 bases at V and 13 bases at J, with 11 bases between the two ends. The CDR3 has 12 amino acids. DNA of the CDR3: TGCGCCAGCAGCTTGGCGGGGGTCGATCAGTTCTTC. This sequence encodes CASSLAGVDQFF.

The gene calls are TRBV11-2 and TRBJ2-1; D is possibly TRBD1 (5 bases). Trimming removed 6 bases from V and 0 bases from J, with 6 bases in between. The CDR3 covers 13 residues. CDR1 and CDR2 (germline): SGHAT, FQNNGV. CDR3 bases: TGTGCCAGCAGGGGGCTCTCCTACAATGAGCAGTTCTTC. This sequence encodes CASRGLSYNEQFF.

The chain joins TRBV24-1 to TRBJ2-1; D is possibly TRBD1 (6 bases). V gave up 4 bases and J gave up 2 bases, with 14 bases separating them. The CDR3 has 16 amino acids. CDR1 KGHDR and CDR2 SFDVKD come from the germline V gene. In DNA form, the CDR3 reads TGTGCCACCAGTGAGACAACAGGGCCTACCTACAATGAGCAGTTCTTC. Amino acid sequence: CATSETTGPTYNEQFF.

The chain links TRBV21-1 to TRBJ1-5; TRBD1, the table's D call, lacks a check against the DNA. TRBV21-1 is deemed a pseudogene. The CDR3 sequence is 18 residues long. The CDR3 sequence is CASSRGGQGARSNQPQHF. As DNA, the CDR3 is TGTGCCAGCAGCCGGGGGGGACAGGGGGCGCGGAGCAATCAGCCCCAGCATTTT.

This chain joins TRBV5-1 and TRBJ2-5, with 9 bases matching TRBD2. The germline V gene has CDR1 SGHRS and CDR2 YFSETQ. Germline trimming cut 2 bases from V and 0 bases from J; bases unmatched to any gene: 2. The CDR3 runs 15 residues. The CDR3 loop reads CASSFLAGNQETQYF. In DNA form, the CDR3 reads TGCGCCAGCAGCTTTCTAGCGGGAAACCAAGAGACCCAGTACTTC.

The chain has TRBV7-9 and TRBJ2-7; 7 bases match TRBD1. After removal of 5 bases from V and 4 bases from J, the junction contained 5 bases not matched to a gene. CDR3 length: 13 amino acids. Germline-derived CDR1 and CDR2 are SEHNR and FQNEAQ (reference sequence). CDR3 DNA: TGTGCCAGCAGCGAAGGGGGCGCTTACGAGCAGTACTTC. Translating gives CASSEGGAYEQYF.

This clone was found once. The chain uses TRBV19 and TRBJ1-2; 7 bases map to TRBD1. Germline CDR1 LNHDA, CDR2 SQIVND (reference sequence). This CDR3 is 13 amino acids long. Losses at the gene ends were 11 bases for V and 4 bases for J; bases not matched to a gene: 10. The CDR3 here is CAVRGGAGYGYTF. CDR3 in DNA: TGTGCCGTCCGAGGGGGCGCCGGCTATGGCTACACCTTC.